A single T cell receptor (beta chain) is shown here with its context. The antigen it binds to is not known. The cohort consisted of 670 or so healthy bone marrow donors. All cohort members were sampled while nominally healthy, although unrecorded immune exposures were likely present. The donor was CMV seronegative and belonged to the group of 352 seronegative cohort members. Every donor gave a peripheral blood sample, and the peripheral blood mononuclear cells from that sample were used for TCR beta sequencing. Genomic DNA extraction from the blood cell samples was performed with the Qiagen DNeasy Blood Extraction Kit. This specimen comes from a study of cytomegalovirus exposure and HLA in healthy donors (dated by TCRdb to 2016 to 2017). A note on the overall study: An earlier analysis of under 600 of the donors reported approximately 270 Gb of sequence data and approximately 110 million unique TCR beta sequences from about 179 million T cells. A later genetic analysis used genome-wide SNP genotypes for 398 of the 666 donors, treating that subset as a discovery cohort. Of the 300 to 450 genotyped donors, around 81% fell in the genetic ancestry cluster associated with self-reported Caucasian donors. High-throughput TCR immunosequencing, statistical association of individual TCRs with disease status, and machine learning were combined to predict cytomegalovirus infection status. All discovery cohort repertoires had been generated on a single sequencing platform. About five DR-DQ haplotypes were treated as single units for association and clustering because of strong linkage in the cohort. To study patterns of TCR occurrence, a later analysis re-analyzed previously published TCR beta repertoires from around 700 donors and added high-resolution HLA genotyping. Among 300 to 500 genotyped donors of the cohort, an average of roughly 230,000 unique TCR beta nucleotide sequences was sequenced per donor, of which roughly 18% were non-productive. The study aimed to test whether cataloging public T cell receptors could reveal signatures of past pathogen exposure. The number of typed donors differed by locus: about 620-640 for A, B, C, DRB1 and DQB1; some 540 for DQA1; 606 for DPA1; and roughly 470 for DPB1. An earlier analysis of about 620 of the donors applied high-throughput TCR beta sequencing to assess whether each TCR beta V gene segment acted as functional or pseudogenic. Donor age, sex, ethnicity and CMV serostatus were compiled together with the repertoire data. Rather than drawing on any new phenotypic data, the later analysis identified candidate immune exposures from TCR beta sequences and the way those sequences occurred across donors. Approximately 310 gigabases of sequencing data and around 88 million unique TCR sequences made up an early release that covered approximately 700 HLA-typed donors. The study profiled the T cell repertoires of around 700 subjects by immunosequencing and related them to cytomegalovirus serostatus. Both class I and class II loci were covered by HLA typing, at four-digit resolution. In addition to the first cohort of roughly 700 subjects, a separate validation cohort of 120 different subjects was used.

The germline V gene encodes CDR1 SGHNT and CDR2 YYREEE (reference sequence). V loses 4 bases at its end and J loses 6 bases; junction bases beyond the gene matches: 6. Spanning cysteine to phenylalanine, the CDR3 consists of 13 amino acids. The read is trimmed to its CDR3 DNA, 39 bases read in frame from base 1. The method was the immunoSEQ multiplex PCR assay. For the multiplex PCR, a mixture combining 60 forward primers for TCR Vbeta segments and 13 reverse primers for TCR Jbeta segments was used. A multiplex PCR assay on genomic DNA amplified the CDR3 region of rearranged TCR beta genes. On the Illumina HiSeq System, the amplified TCR beta libraries were sequenced as 87-base-pair reads. In the source study's methods: A later analysis tallied tens of millions of unique TCR beta chains across the 666 repertoires, and some 12 million of those chains were shared by two or more donors. Raw reads were error-corrected and collapsed into unique sequences by a nearest-neighbor algorithm in which closely related sequences were merged to remove PCR and sequencing errors. Alignment of CDR3 sequences to IMGT reference sequences was used to assign V, D and J gene segments. For a sequence to be retained, a match of at least six nucleotides to both a V gene segment and a J gene segment was required. A rearrangement was called productive if the CDR3 had no stop codons and remained in frame with V and J, and every other rearrangement was called non-productive. Following IMGT convention, CDR3 was defined as the stretch from the second conserved V-encoded cysteine to the conserved J-encoded phenylalanine. The earlier analysis of roughly 590 of the donors excluded any sequence lacking an unambiguous match to a single V gene segment. An earlier analysis of just under 600 of the donors called V segments functional above 56.7% productive rearrangements and segregating when the between-donor standard deviation exceeded 5%. A statistical classification framework was built to diagnose cytomegalovirus status from the catalog of TCR beta chain sequences. In a later analysis, V and J genes were assigned by comparing TCR nucleotide sequences against IMGT/GENE-DB human TR gene sequences. Using the TCRdist pipeline, a later analysis assigned CDR3 sequences along with most-parsimonious VDJ recombination scenarios. In a later analysis, each TCR beta chain was defined by its CDR3 amino acid sequence together with its V-gene family, and reads without a unique V-gene family were excluded. As a way to deal with suspected cross-contamination and a sequencing artifact, a later analysis dropped under 600 nucleotide sequences that were highly shared and had low generation probability. A later analysis calculated a clonal expansion index for each public chain from normalized within-repertoire ranks of inferred template counts. Generation probabilities in a later analysis came from a VDJ recombination model fitted to out-of-frame rearrangements, and those results were checked against IGoR. A later analysis scored TCR-TCR, TCR-HLA and TCR-CMV co-occurrence with hypergeometric tests, applying a repertoire-size bias correction to TCR pairs. A later analysis estimated false discovery rates by permuting HLA or CMV assignments 20 times. A later analysis grouped co-occurring TCRs with DBSCAN, adding TCRdist sequence similarity when clustering within HLA-allele-positive subsets. For co-occurrence clustering, repertoires with fewer than 30,000 or more than 120,000 public chains were excluded, along with several repertoires with anomalous nucleotide sharing. Here the immuneACCESS table is served through TCRdb, limited to in-frame sequences with V and J called. Missing clones are a known gap in these copies; in checked studies unresolved V genes cover under half, and the rest lacks a known reason. The V and J calls and clone size come from that table; D and trimming were worked out from the DNA. This sample's table has entries for 40,000 or so clones. Of the sample, about 8% falls within the top ten clones.

The paper's findings and limits, for the study overall: CMV serostatus was the only immune exposure information available for the cohort. Most TCR sequences were seen in very few donors, while some public TCRs were found in many individuals. A later genetic analysis associated a missense DCLRE1C variant with V-gene and J-gene trimming of TCR beta chains, and an independent cohort replicated the association. Cytomegalovirus status was reported to be diagnosed by the classifier with high specificity and sensitivity in both the original and validation cohorts. A later analysis found that TCR association rates varied across HLA loci, with DRB1 alleles showing the most associated TCRs and HLA-C alleles the fewest. In the study, 164 TCR beta chains were listed as associated with cytomegalovirus. In a later analysis, HLA-associated TCR beta chains were found to be more clonally expanded and to have lower generation probabilities than equally common non-associated chains. Because some donors lacked HLA typing at each locus, the association tests relied only on the typed subset. In a later analysis, most CMV-associated TCR beta chains were found to appear HLA-restricted, with HLA associations seemingly driven largely by CMV exposure. Assigning TCR associations to individual alleles was difficult when HLA alleles, especially DR and DQ, strongly co-occurred. Linkage disequilibrium might explain the correlated functional status among segregating V segments, but an unknown experimental factor could not be ruled out. Roughly uniform sequencing depth across donors was assumed in presence/absence analyses, although this assumption may not hold. The earlier analysis of approximately 590 of the donors excluded some 15 rarely observed V segments, including chromosome 9 orphons, because counts were too low. Specific HLA alleles were associated with 15,000 to 20,000 TCR beta sequences at a false discovery rate of 0.05 in a later analysis. Compared with the 666-donor mean, donors in an Asian-associated ancestry cluster had fewer N-insertions in productive TCRs, according to a later genetic analysis. A few of the identified cytomegalovirus-associated TCR beta chains were confirmed in vitro to be specific for cytomegalovirus antigens. A group of highly shared sequence variants was considered likely to be a technical artifact of the sequencing pipeline. A later analysis reported that several top co-occurrence clusters appeared linked to parvovirus B19, influenza, CMV and Epstein-Barr virus. Some IMGT-functional V segments, including TRBV6-2 and TRBV6-3, could not be told apart with the 87-base-pair reads, so those segments were excluded. Broadly in line with IMGT annotations, most TCR beta V segments showed up in productive rearrangements about 90% or about 30% of the time in an earlier analysis of around 550 of the donors. The cohort was sequenced for TCR beta chains only, and without alpha or paired-chain data the features that could be detected were limited. The authors suggested that the approach could potentially be extended to other disease states and immunological phenotypes. A further reported finding was that TCR beta sequences accurately predicted the HLA-A and HLA-B alleles for most subjects in the first cohort.

This chain is built from TRBV5-4 and TRBJ2-7, with 8 bases matching TRBD2. The clonotype comes from a male donor in good health and CMV-seronegative. Sequencing was performed on PBMCs. At the DNA level, the sequence is TGTGCCAGCAGCCCGGGGGGGCCCAGCGAGCAGTACTTC. Translated, this gives CASSPGGPSEQYF.